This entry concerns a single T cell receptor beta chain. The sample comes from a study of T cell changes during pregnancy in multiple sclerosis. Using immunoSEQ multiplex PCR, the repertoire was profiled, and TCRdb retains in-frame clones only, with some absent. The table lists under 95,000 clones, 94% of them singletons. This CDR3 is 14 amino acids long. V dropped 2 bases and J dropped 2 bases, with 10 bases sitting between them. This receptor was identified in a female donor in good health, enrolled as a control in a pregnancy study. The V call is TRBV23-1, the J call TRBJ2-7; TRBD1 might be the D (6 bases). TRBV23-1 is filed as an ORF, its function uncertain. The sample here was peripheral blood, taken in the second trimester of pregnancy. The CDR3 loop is CASSQGQPTYEQYF. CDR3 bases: TGCGCCAGCAGTCAAGGACAGCCGACCTACGAGCAGTACTTC.